The T cell receptor (beta chain) described here comes from a study of shared clonotypes between healthy human individuals. The study's findings and limits: Clonotype sharing among the donors was expected to vary with sequencing depth.

This clone was observed once. Its target is unknown. Several immunoSEQ 96-well plates shared each subset's DNA, each plate a replicate. TCRdb's table, derived via immunoSEQ multiplex PCR, lists solely in-frame clones and lacks some. The table has millions of clones, roughly nine tenths seen once. Germline CDR1 reads MNHEY; CDR2 reads SVGAGI. The CDR3 spans 15 residues. Trimming cost V 5 bases and J 7 bases; bases outside gene matches: 8. The origin of this receptor is a man aged 18 to 35 in good health. The sequenced sample consisted of naive CD4+ T cells sorted from blood. Indicated subset: CD45RA+ positively selected. The J gene is TRBJ1-6, the V gene TRBV6-5; 7 bases fit TRBD1. CDR3: CASSTRTGGNSPLHF. The DNA of the CDR3 is TGTGCCAGCAGTACCCGGACAGGTGGAAATTCACCCCTCCACTTT.